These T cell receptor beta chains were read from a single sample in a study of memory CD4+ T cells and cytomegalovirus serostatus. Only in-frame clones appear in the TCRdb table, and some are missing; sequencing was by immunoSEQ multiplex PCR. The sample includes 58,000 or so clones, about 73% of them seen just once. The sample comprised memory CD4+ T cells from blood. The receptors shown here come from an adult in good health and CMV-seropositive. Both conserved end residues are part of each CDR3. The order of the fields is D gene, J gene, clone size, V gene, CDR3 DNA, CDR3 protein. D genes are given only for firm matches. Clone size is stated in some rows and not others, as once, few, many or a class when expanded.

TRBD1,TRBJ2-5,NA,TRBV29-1,TGCAGCGGGCGACAGGGAGTCGAGACCCAGTACTTC,CSGRQGVETQYF
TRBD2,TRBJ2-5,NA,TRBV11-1,TGTGCCAGCACCTTTAATGCGGGAGACCAAGAGACCCAGTACTTC,CASTFNAGDQETQYF
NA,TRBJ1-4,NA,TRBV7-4,TGTGCCAGCAGCTTAGGATGGTCCAAACTGTTTTTT,CASSLGWSKLFF
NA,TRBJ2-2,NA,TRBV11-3,TGTGCCATCTACCCTCGCGGGGAGCTGTTTTTT,CAIYPRGELFF
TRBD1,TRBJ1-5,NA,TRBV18,TGTGCCAGCTCACCACCCGGGCAGGGGGGCAATCAGCCCCAGCATTTT,CASSPPGQGGNQPQHF
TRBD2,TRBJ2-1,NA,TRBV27,TGTGCCAGCAGGGCCTCCGGGACTAGCGGGAGTATGACTGAGCAGTTCTTC,CASRASGTSGSMTEQFF
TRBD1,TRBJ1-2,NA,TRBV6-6,TGTGCCAGCAGCCGACAGGGGGCATTGGATGGCTACACCTTC,CASSRQGALDGYTF
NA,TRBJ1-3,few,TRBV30,TGTGCCTGGAGTCCAGGGGCGTTCTCTGGAAACACCATATATTTT,CAWSPGAFSGNTIYF
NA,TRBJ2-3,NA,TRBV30,TGTGCCTGGAGTAGGGAACATACGCAGTATTTT,CAWSREHTQYF
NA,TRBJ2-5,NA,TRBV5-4,TGTGCCAGCAGCTTGGACAGTACCGCTAAAGAGACCCAGTACTTC,CASSLDSTAKETQYF
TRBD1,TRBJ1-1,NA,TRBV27,TGTGCCAGCACCCAAACAGGGGGACAGGGTGAAGCTTTCTTT,CASTQTGGQGEAFF
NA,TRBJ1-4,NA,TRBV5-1,TGCGCCAGCAGCTTGGGCCCCAACCGTTCTAATGAAAAACTGTTTTTT,CASSLGPNRSNEKLFF
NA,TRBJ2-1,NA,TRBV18,TGTGCCAGCTCACCATTTTCGGAAAACCGCAATGAGCAGTTCTTC,CASSPFSENRNEQFF
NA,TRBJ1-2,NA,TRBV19,TGTGCCACCGTCCGGGCAGACCATGGCTACACCTTC,CATVRADHGYTF
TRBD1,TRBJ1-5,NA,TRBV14,TGTGCCAGCAGGGACAGGGATCCTAATCAGCCCCAGCATTTT,CASRDRDPNQPQHF
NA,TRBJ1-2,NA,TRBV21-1,TGTGCCAGCAGCATGGCAGCCAATGGCTACACCTTC,CASSMAANGYTF
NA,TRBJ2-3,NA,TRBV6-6,TGTGCCAGCACCTCCCGACCCCAGGCCACAGATACGCAGTATTTT,CASTSRPQATDTQYF
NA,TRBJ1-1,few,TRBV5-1,TGCGCCAGCAGCTTAGACATCGACACTGAAGCTTTCTTT,CASSLDIDTEAFF
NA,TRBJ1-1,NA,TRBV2,TGTGCCAGCAGTGGGGAACGGACTGAAGCTTTCTTT,CASSGERTEAFF
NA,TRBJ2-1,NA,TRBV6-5,TGTGCCAGCAGGGCGAACAATGAGCAGTTCTTC,CASRANNEQFF
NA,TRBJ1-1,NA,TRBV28,TGTGCCGGACAAGGGGGGGACACTGAAGCTTTCTTT,CAGQGGDTEAFF
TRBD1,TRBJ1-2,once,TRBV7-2,TGTGCCAGCAGTTTGACAGGGGAGGGAAATGGCGACACCTTC,CASSLTGEGNGDTF
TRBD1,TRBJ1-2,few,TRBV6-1,TGTGCCAGCAGTGAAAAGGCAGGGGGCGCGGGGACCCTGGTGCGCTACACCTTC,CASSEKAGGAGTLVRYTF
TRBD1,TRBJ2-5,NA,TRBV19,TGTGCCAGTAGTACCCGGACAGGGGCGGGGAGGGAGACCCAGTACTTC,CASSTRTGAGRETQYF
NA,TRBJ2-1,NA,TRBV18,TGTGCCAGCTCACCCGGGGCAGACTACAATGAGCAGTTCTTC,CASSPGADYNEQFF
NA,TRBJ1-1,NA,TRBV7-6,TGTGCCAGCAGCACTCAGGTGAACACTGAAGCTTTCTTT,CASSTQVNTEAFF
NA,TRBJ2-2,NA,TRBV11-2,TGTGCCAGCAGCTTTAGACAGGACACCGGGGAGCTGTTTTTT,CASSFRQDTGELFF
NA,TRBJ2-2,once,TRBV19,TGTGCCAGTATAGGGCGCGGGGCAGACAGGGTCACCGGGGAGCTGTTTTTT,CASIGRGADRVTGELFF
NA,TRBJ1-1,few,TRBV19,TGTGCCAGTAGTATTAGACGTGGAGAGGGAACCCCGGGGACTGAAGCTTTCTTT,CASSIRRGEGTPGTEAFF
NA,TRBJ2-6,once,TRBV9,TGTGCCAGCAGCGTCTCTGGCGATCCCTCTGGGGCCAACGTCCTGACTTTC,CASSVSGDPSGANVLTF
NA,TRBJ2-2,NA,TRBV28,TGTGCCAGCAGTCAACCTTCCAGGGCACGGGAGCTGTTTTTT,CASSQPSRARELFF
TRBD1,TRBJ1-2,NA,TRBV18,TGTGCCAGCTCACTGACCGGGACAGGGAATCGGGGCTACACCTTC,CASSLTGTGNRGYTF
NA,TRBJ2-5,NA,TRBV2,TGTGCCAGCAGTGAAGCCGGAGAGACCCAGTACTTC,CASSEAGETQYF
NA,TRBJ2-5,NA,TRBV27,TGTGCCAGCAGTCCCCCCTCCGGGGGGACCCAGTACTTC,CASSPPSGGTQYF
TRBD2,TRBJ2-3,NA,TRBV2,TGTGCCAGCGGCTTGACTAGCGGTACAGATACGCAGTATTTT,CASGLTSGTDTQYF
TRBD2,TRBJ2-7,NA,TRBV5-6,TGTGCCAGCAGCTCCGGGACTACACGTATCCTCAACGAGCAGTACTTC,CASSSGTTRILNEQYF
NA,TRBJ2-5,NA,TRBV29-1,TGCAGCGTTGGGGGGACCTCACAAGAGACCCAGTACTTC,CSVGGTSQETQYF
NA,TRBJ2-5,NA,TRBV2,TGTGCCAGCACCCGGGAGACCCAGTACTTC,CASTRETQYF
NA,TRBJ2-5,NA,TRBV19,TGTGCCAGTAGTATGCGGGGTCGGGGAGAGACCCAGTACTTC,CASSMRGRGETQYF
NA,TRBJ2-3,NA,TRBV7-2,TGTGCCAGCCTACCCGTAAGCACAGATACGCAGTATTTT,CASLPVSTDTQYF
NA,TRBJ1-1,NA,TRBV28,TGTGCCAGCAGTTTCGCCGGACGGTCCACTGAAGCTTTCTTT,CASSFAGRSTEAFF